These 28 T cell receptor beta chains were all obtained from the same sample, sequenced in a study of blood T cell repertoires in COVID-19. TCRdb's table, derived via immunoSEQ multiplex PCR, lists solely in-frame clones and lacks some. The sample has approximately 160,000 clones; about 86% are singletons. The sequenced material came from peripheral blood. Receptors were obtained from a man between 50 and 59 years old with active or convalescent COVID-19.

The rearrangement joins TRBV6-2 or TRBV6-3 to TRBJ1-1; D is ambiguous. Trimming took 4 bases from V and 10 from J, leaving 13 bases between them. CDR1 MNHEY and CDR2 SVGEGT come from the germline V gene. This CDR3 is built from 12 residues. CDR3 sequence reads: CASSSPGRRAFF. The CDR3 DNA reads TGTGCCAGCAGTTCCCCGGGGAGACGAGCTTTCTTT.

This clone came up a few times. V usage is TRBV28 and J usage is TRBJ1-5; perhaps TRBD1 as D (5 bases). The V and J ends lost 3 bases and 2 bases respectively, with 17 bases between them. CDR1 is MDHEN, CDR2 SYDVKM, per germline. The CDR3 consists of 17 residues. CDR3 DNA: TGTGCCAGCAGTTTCGACCACGGGGGAAGGGGCAATCAGCCCCAGCATTTT. This translates into CASSFDHGGRGNQPQHF.

The sample holds a few counts of this clone. The rearrangement uses TRBV20-1 and TRBJ1-2; 8 nucleotides line up with TRBD1. Germline V lookup: CDR1 DFQATT, CDR2 SNEGSKA (reference sequence). V lost 3 bases, J lost 4 bases, and 10 bases stayed unmatched. The CDR3 has 15 residues. Written as DNA, the CDR3 is TGCAGTGCTAGTAAGGGGCAGGGGGCTAGCTATGGCTACACCTTC. This gives the protein CSASKGQGASYGYTF.

CDR3 amino acids: CATSISGKNNEQFF. CDR3 sequence (DNA): TGTGCCACCAGCATTAGCGGGAAAAACAATGAGCAGTTCTTC. V gene TRBV15 combines with J gene TRBJ2-1; 8 bases align to TRBD2. J lost 5 bases, V lost 4 bases, and 4 bases had no gene match. The CDR3 is 14 amino acids. CDR1 is LNHNV, CDR2 YYDKDF, per germline (reference sequence).

This chain joins TRBV4-2 and TRBJ2-7; 8 nucleotides match TRBD2. Germline V gene data show CDR1 as LGHNA and CDR2 as YNFKEQ. The CDR3 spans 16 residues. V shed 0 bases and J 4 bases; nucleotides not matched to a gene: 8. The CDR3 is CASSQDRLAQRYEQYF. The CDR3 nucleotides read TGTGCCAGCAGCCAAGATCGACTAGCGCAGAGGTACGAGCAGTACTTC.

The J gene is TRBJ2-1, the V gene TRBV20-1; D may be TRBD2 (5 bases). Germline CDR1 and CDR2: DFQATT and SNEGSKA (reference sequence). Trimming took off 6 bases at V and 9 bases at J, with 12 bases between the two ends. This CDR3 is built from 11 residues. This chain's CDR3 is CSADGGSEQFF. CDR3 bases: TGCAGTGCCGACGGAGGCAGTGAGCAGTTCTTC.

The V gene is TRBV9, the J gene TRBJ1-6; D is unclear. The CDR3 runs to 13 residues. CDR1 SGDLS and CDR2 YYNGEE come from the germline V gene. Trimming shortened V by 3 bases and J by 8 bases, and 9 bases separated the two germline ends. The CDR3 DNA reads as TGTGCCAGCAGCGCAAGTACGGATTCACCCCTCCACTTT. It encodes CASSASTDSPLHF.

This clone is medium-sized by share. The V call is TRBV5-1, the J call TRBJ2-7; D gene unclear. Trimming pared 1 base from V and 6 bases from J, leaving 11 bases between. The germline CDR1 and CDR2 sequences are SGHRS and YFSETQ. CDR3 length: 13 residues. CDR3 in amino acids: CASSLTEYSEQYF. In DNA form, the CDR3 reads TGCGCCAGCAGCTTGACAGAATACTCCGAGCAGTACTTC. Together with reference TRBV5-1 and TRBJ2-7, the CDR3 gives the full variable domain: KAGVTQTPRYLIKTRGQQVTLSCSPISGHRSVSWYQQTPGQGLQFLFEYFSETQRNKGNFPGRFSGRQFSNSRSEMNVSTLELGDSALYLCASSLTEYSEQYFGPGTRLTVT.

V usage is TRBV7-9 and J usage is TRBJ1-3; maybe TRBD1 (5 bases). The CDR3 extends over 17 amino acids. Germline CDR1 is SEHNR and CDR2 is FQNEAQ (reference sequence). V lost 1 base and J lost 1, with 14 bases in between. This CDR3 reads CASSLGIGARSGNTIYF. The CDR3 bases are TGTGCCAGCAGCTTAGGAATTGGGGCCAGGTCTGGAAACACCATATATTTT.

The chain carries TRBV5-4 and TRBJ2-1; 9 nucleotides agree with TRBD2. Germline CDR1 reads SGHNT; CDR2 reads YYREEE (reference sequence). This CDR3 is 15 amino acids long. V trimming: 1 base; J trimming: 4 bases; junction bases outside the gene matches: 3. The CDR3 loop reads CASSLSSGSYNEQFF. CDR3 in DNA: TGTGCCAGCAGCTTGAGTAGCGGGAGTTACAATGAGCAGTTCTTC.

The CDR3 region is CASSYQGLGGYTF. CDR3 coding DNA: TGTGCCAGCAGTTACCAGGGGTTGGGTGGCTACACCTTC. This chain links TRBV6-5 with TRBJ1-2; maybe TRBD1 (6 bases). V was shortened by 2 bases and J by 7 bases, with 11 bases between the two germline ends. The CDR3 is 13 amino acids. Germline V CDR1 and CDR2: MNHEY, SVGAGI.

The chain links TRBV5-4 to TRBJ1-2; 10 positions match TRBD1. Trimming at V came to 3 bases and at J to 5 bases, leaving 4 bases not matched to a gene. The CDR3 has 14 amino acids. Germline V CDR1 and CDR2: SGHNT, YYREEE (reference sequence). CDR3 DNA: TGTGCCAGCAGCTGGGACAGGGGACGGTATGGCTACACCTTC. This codes for CASSWDRGRYGYTF.

The rearrangement uses TRBV18 and TRBJ2-3, with D tentatively TRBD1 (5 bases). The CDR3 covers 14 residues. Trimming took 6 bases from V and 2 from J, leaving 12 bases between them. Germline CDR1 reads KGHSH; CDR2 reads LQKENI. The CDR3 loop is CASSDLRDTDTQYF. In DNA, the CDR3 is TGTGCCAGCTCCGACCTCAGGGACACAGATACGCAGTATTTT. Full variable domain (outside the CDR3, taken from reference TRBV18 and TRBJ2-3): NAGVMQNPRHLVRRRGQEARLRCSPMKGHSHVYWYRQLPEEGLKFMVYLQKENIIDESGMPKERFSAEFPKEGPSILRIQQVVRGDSAAYFCASSDLRDTDTQYFGPGTRLTVL.

This clone was counted between two and nine times. The chain employs TRBV7-3 and TRBJ2-3; 9 nucleotides agree with TRBD1. The V gene end was trimmed by 5 bases and the J gene end by 5 bases; junction bases not matched to a gene: 8. Germline V CDR1 and CDR2: SGHTA, FQGTGA. The CDR3 contains 15 residues. This chain's CDR3 is CASSPRTGAGDTQYF. The CDR3 nucleotides read TGTGCCAGCAGCCCCCGGACAGGGGCCGGAGATACGCAGTATTTT.

The gene calls are TRBV2 and TRBJ2-5, with 10 bases that match TRBD2. From germline, CDR1 is SNHLY and CDR2 FYNNEI. V dropped 7 bases and J dropped 5; count of bases not matched to a gene: 10. The CDR3 is made up of 15 amino acids. The CDR3 DNA reads as TGTGCCAGCACACCTAGAGCGGGAGGGCGTGAGACCCAGTACTTC. Translated, it gives CASTPRAGGRETQYF.

This rearrangement joins TRBV18 to TRBJ2-2; 7 bases line up with TRBD2. CDR1 is KGHSH and CDR2 is LQKENI in the germline V gene. Losses at the gene ends were 0 bases for V and 5 bases for J; bases not matched to a gene: 6. The CDR3 extends over 16 amino acids. DNA for the CDR3: TGTGCCAGCTCACCACCATCCAGGCGGGAGACCGGGGAGCTGTTTTTT. Its protein product is CASSPPSRRETGELFF.

The V and J genes are TRBV27 and TRBJ1-1; the match to TRBD1 covers 12 bases. Germline loops: CDR1 MNHEY, CDR2 SMNVEV (reference sequence). V gave up 2 bases and J gave up 4 bases; unmatched junction bases: 5. This CDR3 region has 16 residues. The DNA for the CDR3 is TGTGCCAGCAGTTTAAAGGGACAGGGGGCTTTCACTGAAGCTTTCTTT. It yields the protein CASSLKGQGAFTEAFF.

The genes are TRBV5-5 and TRBJ1-2; 11 nucleotides match TRBD1. The junction had 3 bases not matched to a gene; V was cut back by 4 bases and J by 4 bases. The CDR3 sequence is 14 residues long. Germline CDR1 reads SGHKS; CDR2 reads YYEKEE (reference sequence). CDR3 sequence reads: CASSPGQGVYGYTF. In DNA form, the CDR3 reads TGTGCCAGCAGCCCGGGACAGGGGGTCTATGGCTACACCTTC.

The table lists this clone with a few counts. The chain is built from TRBV5-4 and TRBJ1-3; 7 bases agree with TRBD1. Germline V gene lookup returns CDR1 SGHNT and CDR2 YYREEE (reference sequence). CDR3 length: 17 residues. Trimming at V came to 2 bases and at J to 0 bases, leaving 8 bases not matched to a gene. This CDR3 reads CASSFGKGANSGNTIYF. CDR3 bases: TGTGCCAGCAGCTTTGGGAAGGGGGCTAACTCTGGAAACACCATATATTTT.

This sequence joins TRBV4-2 and TRBJ2-2, with D possibly matching TRBD1 (6 bases). This CDR3 comprises 15 residues. With 6 bases removed from V and 7 bases from J, the gap between germline ends came to 18 bases. The V gene's germline CDR1 is LGHNA and CDR2 YNFKEQ. The CDR3 loop reads CASRGGHLRGGELFF. CDR3 DNA: TGTGCCAGCAGAGGGGGACACCTAAGGGGCGGGGAGCTGTTTTTT.

The chain has TRBV7-2 and TRBJ2-3, with D perhaps matching TRBD1 (5 bases). Deletions cut 1 base from V and 6 bases from J, with 17 bases between. CDR1 and CDR2 (germline): SGHTA, FQGNSA. The CDR3 covers 16 residues. CDR3 amino acids: CASSLETGPPRDTQYF. The CDR3 DNA follows: TGTGCCAGCAGCTTAGAAACAGGACCCCCACGGGATACGCAGTATTTT. The whole variable domain, filled in from reference TRBV7-2 and TRBJ2-3, reads GAGVSQSPSNKVTEKGKDVELRCDPISGHTALYWYRQSLGQGLEFLIYFQGNSAPDKSGLPSDRFSAERTGGSVSTLTIQRTQQEDSAVYLCASSLETGPPRDTQYFGPGTRLTVL.

This chain connects TRBV24-1 to TRBJ1-4; D might be TRBD1 (6 bases). The CDR3 loop spans 13 amino acids. The V gene's germline CDR1 is KGHDR and CDR2 SFDVKD. The V end was cut by 9 bases, the J end by 6 bases, with 13 bases between. This chain's CDR3 is CATGDNGDEKLFF. In DNA form, the CDR3 reads TGTGCCACCGGGGACAATGGTGATGAAAAACTGTTTTTT.

V and J are TRBV11-3 and TRBJ1-4, with D possibly being TRBD1 (5 bases). V was cut by 5 bases and J by 7 bases, with 20 bases left in between. This CDR3 region has 16 residues. Germline V CDR1 and CDR2: SGHNT, YENEEA. CDR3 sequence: CASSPPGTQGGEKLFF. The CDR3 bases are TGTGCCAGCAGCCCCCCGGGGACCCAGGGAGGTGAAAAACTGTTTTTT. Variable domain in full (rest from reference TRBV11-3 and TRBJ1-4): EAGVVQSPRYKIIEKKQPVAFWCNPISGHNTLYWYLQNLGQGPELLIRYENEEAVDDSQLPKDRFSAERLKGVDSTLKIQPAELGDSAVYLCASSPPGTQGGEKLFFGSGTQLSVL.

The V gene is TRBV5-1, the J gene TRBJ2-3; D is perhaps TRBD2 (6 bases). Germline V gene sequence: CDR1 SGHRS, CDR2 YFSETQ. V lost 4 bases and J lost 0, with 15 bases in between. The CDR3 extends over 16 amino acids. The CDR3 region is CASSPNPGGSTDTQYF. In nucleotides, the CDR3 is TGCGCCAGCAGCCCCAACCCCGGGGGTAGCACAGATACGCAGTATTTT. Full variable domain (missing parts from reference TRBV5-1 and TRBJ2-3): KAGVTQTPRYLIKTRGQQVTLSCSPISGHRSVSWYQQTPGQGLQFLFEYFSETQRNKGNFPGRFSGRQFSNSRSEMNVSTLELGDSALYLCASSPNPGGSTDTQYFGPGTRLTVL.

The table lists this clone with a few counts. This chain links TRBV11-3 with TRBJ2-7; D ambiguous. The CDR3 runs 14 residues. Germline V gives CDR1 SGHNT, CDR2 YENEEA. The germline V and J ends were trimmed by 1 base and 5 bases, with 12 bases remaining between them. The CDR3: CASSLVGLTNEQYF. CDR3 DNA: TGTGCCAGCAGCTTAGTGGGCCTGACGAACGAGCAGTACTTC.

This clone was seen just once. One end of the junction varies from germline; a read error may be responsible. V gene TRBV7-7 combines with J gene TRBJ2-3; maybe TRBD1 (6 bases). This CDR3 is built from 14 residues. Germline CDR1 is SSHAT and CDR2 is FNYEAQ (reference sequence). CDR3 bases: TGTGCTAGCAGCTTAGCAGGGGACACAGATACGCAGTATTTT. This encodes CASSLAGDTDTQYF. Full variable domain (missing parts from reference TRBV7-7 and TRBJ2-3): GAGVSQSPRYKVTKRGQDVTLRCDPISSHATLYWYQQALGQGPEFLTYFNYEAQPDKSGLPSDRFSAERPEGSISTLTIQRTEQRDSAMYRCASSLAGDTDTQYFGPGTRLTVL.

The chain combines TRBV7-6 with TRBJ2-7; D call uncertain. Germline V gene lookup returns CDR1 SGHVS and CDR2 FNYEAQ. V was cut by 1 base and J by 1 base, with 11 bases left in between. The CDR3 is made up of 15 amino acids. The CDR3 protein is CASSLGQEKSYEQYF. The CDR3 DNA is TGTGCCAGCAGCTTAGGTCAGGAAAAATCCTACGAGCAGTACTTC.

The CDR3 region is CASSKETVKETQYF. The DNA of the CDR3 is TGTGCCAGCAGCAAGGAGACAGTAAAAGAGACCCAGTACTTC. J is TRBJ2-5 and V is TRBV21-1; the table names TRBD1, a call not compared with the DNA. TRBV21-1 represents a pseudogene. The CDR3 covers 14 residues.